These 2 T cell receptor beta chains were all obtained from the same sample, sequenced in a study of cytomegalovirus exposure and HLA in healthy donors. The primer mix had 60 Vbeta and 13 Jbeta primers. Measured with immunoSEQ multiplex PCR; TCRdb has only the in-frame clones, and not every one. The sample records 110,000 or so clones, 77% being singletons. The sequenced sample was PBMCs. Receptor source: a man between 40 and 49 years old in good health and CMV-seropositive.

This chain uses TRBV4-1 with TRBJ2-7, with D tentatively TRBD1 (6 bases). Trimming took 2 bases from V and 5 from J, leaving 19 bases between them. Germline V gene data show CDR1 as MGHRA and CDR2 as YSYEKL. The CDR3 is 16 residues long. CDR3 coding DNA: TGCGCCAGCAGCCAACAAGATATATTGGGGGCCCACGAGCAGTACTTC. Translated, it gives CASSQQDILGAHEQYF.

The chain links TRBV2 to TRBJ2-3; 12 bases map to TRBD2. V lost 11 bases and J lost 1; bases outside the gene matches: 4. CDR1 is SNHLY and CDR2 is FYNNEI in the germline V gene. The CDR3 length is 14 residues. The CDR3 DNA follows: TGTGCCGGGAGGACTAGCGGGGGCACAGATACGCAGTATTTT. It translates to CAGRTSGGTDTQYF.